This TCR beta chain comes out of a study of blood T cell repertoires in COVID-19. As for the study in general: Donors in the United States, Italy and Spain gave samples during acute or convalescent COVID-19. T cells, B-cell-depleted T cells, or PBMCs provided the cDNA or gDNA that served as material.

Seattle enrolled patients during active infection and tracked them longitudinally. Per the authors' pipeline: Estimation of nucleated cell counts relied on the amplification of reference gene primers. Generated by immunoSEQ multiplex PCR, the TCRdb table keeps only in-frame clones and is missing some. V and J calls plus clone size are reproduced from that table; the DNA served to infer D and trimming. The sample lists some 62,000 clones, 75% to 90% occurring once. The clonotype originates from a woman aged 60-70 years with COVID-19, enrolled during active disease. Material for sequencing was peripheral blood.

The DNA for the CDR3 is TGTGCCAGCGCAACACAGGGGAACACTGAAGCTTTCTTT. It yields the protein CASATQGNTEAFF. The J gene is TRBJ1-1, the V gene TRBV7-9; D possibly corresponds to TRBD1 (6 bases). Germline loops: CDR1 SEHNR, CDR2 FQNEAQ (reference sequence). The CDR3 spans 13 residues. The germline V and J ends were trimmed by 8 bases and 1 base, with 11 bases remaining between them.